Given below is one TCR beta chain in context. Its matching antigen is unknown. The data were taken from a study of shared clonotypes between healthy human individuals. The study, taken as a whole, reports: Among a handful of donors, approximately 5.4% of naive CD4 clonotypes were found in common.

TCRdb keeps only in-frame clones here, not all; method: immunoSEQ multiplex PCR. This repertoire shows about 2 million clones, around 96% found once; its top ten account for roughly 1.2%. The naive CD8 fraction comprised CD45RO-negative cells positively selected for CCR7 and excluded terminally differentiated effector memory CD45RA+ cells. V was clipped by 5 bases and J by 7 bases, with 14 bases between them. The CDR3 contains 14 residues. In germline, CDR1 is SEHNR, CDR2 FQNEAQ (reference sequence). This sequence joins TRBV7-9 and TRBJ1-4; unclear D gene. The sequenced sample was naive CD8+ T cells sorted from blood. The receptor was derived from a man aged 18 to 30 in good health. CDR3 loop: CASSPPGWGEKLFF. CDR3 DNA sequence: TGTGCCAGCAGCCCCCCAGGATGGGGTGAAAAACTGTTTTTT.